This entry describes one T cell receptor beta chain. Looked up from germline, CDR1 is LGHNA and CDR2 is YSLEER. The CDR3 loop spans 14 amino acids. This entry belongs to a study of T cells expressing NK-cell markers. Overall study: Underlying the TCR beta repertoires were sorted CD3+CD56+NKG2C+, CD3+CD56+NKG2C- and CD3+CD56-NKG2C+ T cells.

TCRdb re-called the 5' RACE reads; every CDR3 protein appears as one record, without DNA. This table lists about 550,000 distinct CDR3 sequences. Sequencing input: blood T cells: a sorted CD56 or NKG2C T cell subset, CD4+ or CD8+ T cells, or bulk PBMC T cells (not recorded which). The chain links TRBV4-3 to TRBJ1-2. This receptor was identified in a young man in good health. CDR3 region: CASSQEGFGYGYTF.